Listed below are T cell receptor beta chains from one sample, sequenced in a study of cytomegalovirus exposure and HLA in healthy donors. Profiled with immunoSEQ multiplex PCR; TCRdb holds only in-frame clones, not every one. The sample includes approximately 170,000 clones, roughly 79% of them seen just once. What was sequenced was PBMCs. The receptors stem from a woman aged 30 to 39 in good health and CMV-seropositive. The CDR3 runs from the conserved cysteine through the conserved F or W. Fields, in order: clone size, D gene, J gene, V gene, CDR3 protein, CDR3 DNA. A D gene is named only where the DNA matches it firmly. Only part of the rows carry a size: once, few, many, or a class if the clone is expanded.

clone size: NA; D gene: TRBD2; J gene: TRBJ2-5; V gene: TRBV7-9; CDR3 protein: CASSLALAEQETQYF; CDR3 DNA: TGTGCCAGCAGCTTAGCGCTAGCGGAGCAAGAGACCCAGTACTTC
clone size: NA; D gene: TRBD1; J gene: TRBJ1-1; V gene: TRBV27; CDR3 protein: CASSDYRGPRTEAFF; CDR3 DNA: TGTGCCAGCAGTGACTACAGGGGGCCAAGGACTGAAGCTTTCTTT
clone size: NA; D gene: TRBD1; J gene: TRBJ2-7; V gene: TRBV2; CDR3 protein: CASSVLQGAREQYF; CDR3 DNA: TGTGCCAGCAGTGTATTACAGGGGGCGCGGGAGCAGTACTTC
clone size: once; D gene: NA; J gene: TRBJ2-7; V gene: TRBV6-6; CDR3 protein: CASSYSYYEQYF; CDR3 DNA: TGTGCCAGCAGTTACAGTTACTACGAGCAGTACTTC
clone size: NA; D gene: TRBD2; J gene: TRBJ2-1; V gene: TRBV15; CDR3 protein: CATSRDPGGGLFF; CDR3 DNA: TGTGCCACCAGCAGAGATCCGGGGGGTGGTCTGTTCTTC
clone size: NA; D gene: TRBD1; J gene: TRBJ1-2; V gene: TRBV6-5; CDR3 protein: CASSYVGTGGGYTF; CDR3 DNA: TGTGCCAGCAGTTACGTCGGGACAGGAGGAGGCTACACCTTC
clone size: NA; D gene: NA; J gene: TRBJ2-4; V gene: TRBV19; CDR3 protein: CASSRVVSKNIQYF; CDR3 DNA: TGTGCCAGTAGTCGTGTGGTCAGCAAAAACATTCAGTACTTC
clone size: NA; D gene: NA; J gene: TRBJ2-3; V gene: TRBV19; CDR3 protein: CASSIGASDTQYF; CDR3 DNA: TGTGCCAGTAGTATAGGAGCCTCAGATACGCAGTATTTT
clone size: NA; D gene: NA; J gene: TRBJ1-4; V gene: TRBV2; CDR3 protein: CASSVSPGQTDEKLFF; CDR3 DNA: TGTGCCAGCTCGGTTAGCCCAGGACAGACGGATGAAAAACTGTTTTTT
clone size: few; D gene: TRBD2; J gene: TRBJ2-7; V gene: TRBV9; CDR3 protein: CASSVEASGNVEQYF; CDR3 DNA: TGTGCCAGCAGCGTAGAGGCTAGCGGGAATGTCGAGCAGTACTTC
clone size: NA; D gene: NA; J gene: TRBJ1-1; V gene: TRBV10-3; CDR3 protein: CATTLQTGNTEAFF; CDR3 DNA: TGTGCCACTACATTACAGACAGGGAACACTGAAGCTTTCTTT
clone size: NA; D gene: TRBD2; J gene: TRBJ2-2; V gene: TRBV7-2; CDR3 protein: CASSLRGTSGSPGELFF; CDR3 DNA: TGTGCCAGCAGTCTTAGGGGGACTAGCGGGAGCCCCGGGGAGCTGTTTTTT
clone size: NA; D gene: NA; J gene: TRBJ2-1; V gene: TRBV5-5; CDR3 protein: CASSLETGTLGGNEQFF; CDR3 DNA: TGTGCCAGCAGCTTGGAGACCGGGACACTCGGGGGGAATGAGCAGTTCTTC
clone size: NA; D gene: NA; J gene: TRBJ1-3; V gene: TRBV27; CDR3 protein: CASRLQGTGNTIYF; CDR3 DNA: TGTGCCAGCAGACTACAGGGTACTGGAAACACCATATATTTT
clone size: NA; D gene: NA; J gene: TRBJ1-6; V gene: TRBV2; CDR3 protein: CASNGEHSPLHF; CDR3 DNA: TGTGCCAGCAACGGGGAGCATTCACCCCTCCACTTT
clone size: NA; D gene: NA; J gene: TRBJ2-2; V gene: TRBV5-1; CDR3 protein: CASSSSGNTGELFF; CDR3 DNA: TGCGCCAGCAGCTCCTCAGGCAACACCGGGGAGCTGTTTTTT
clone size: NA; D gene: TRBD1; J gene: TRBJ2-7; V gene: TRBV6-6; CDR3 protein: CASRGDRDYEQYF; CDR3 DNA: TGTGCCAGCAGGGGCGACAGGGACTACGAGCAGTACTTC
clone size: few; D gene: TRBD2; J gene: TRBJ2-5; V gene: TRBV7-9; CDR3 protein: CASSLTSDQETQYF; CDR3 DNA: TGTGCCAGCAGCTTAACTAGCGACCAAGAGACCCAGTACTTC
clone size: NA; D gene: TRBD1; J gene: TRBJ1-6; V gene: TRBV6-5; CDR3 protein: CASSARDSVTSPLHF; CDR3 DNA: TGTGCCAGCAGTGCCCGGGACAGCGTCACTTCACCCCTCCACTTT
clone size: NA; D gene: NA; J gene: TRBJ1-1; V gene: TRBV7-9; CDR3 protein: CASSLLGILGLQAFF; CDR3 DNA: TGTGCCAGCAGCCTATTAGGTATCTTGGGGCTCCAAGCTTTCTTT
clone size: NA; D gene: TRBD1; J gene: TRBJ1-1; V gene: TRBV5-1; CDR3 protein: CASSQTGGGTEAFF; CDR3 DNA: TGCGCCAGCAGCCAAACAGGGGGTGGCACTGAAGCTTTCTTT
clone size: once; D gene: NA; J gene: TRBJ2-3; V gene: TRBV28; CDR3 protein: CASSPITDTQYF; CDR3 DNA: TGTGCCAGCAGTCCTATCACAGATACGCAGTATTTT
clone size: NA; D gene: NA; J gene: TRBJ1-2; V gene: TRBV30; CDR3 protein: CAWKRQISHGYTF; CDR3 DNA: TGTGCCTGGAAGAGACAGATAAGCCATGGCTACACCTTC
clone size: NA; D gene: TRBD2; J gene: TRBJ2-5; V gene: TRBV9; CDR3 protein: CASSGGGVQETQYF; CDR3 DNA: TGTGCCAGCAGCGGCGGGGGGGTCCAAGAGACCCAGTACTTC
clone size: NA; D gene: TRBD1; J gene: TRBJ2-1; V gene: TRBV4-1; CDR3 protein: CASSLVGDRGYNEQFF; CDR3 DNA: TGCGCCAGCAGCCTCGTGGGGGACAGGGGCTACAATGAGCAGTTCTTC
clone size: NA; D gene: TRBD2; J gene: TRBJ2-5; V gene: TRBV19; CDR3 protein: CASSIQRGQETQYF; CDR3 DNA: TGTGCCAGTAGTATACAGCGGGGCCAAGAGACCCAGTACTTC
clone size: few; D gene: NA; J gene: TRBJ1-1; V gene: TRBV7-9; CDR3 protein: CASSLFGGNSEAFF; CDR3 DNA: TGTGCCAGCAGCTTATTCGGCGGAAACTCTGAAGCTTTCTTT
clone size: NA; D gene: TRBD2; J gene: TRBJ2-1; V gene: TRBV4-3; CDR3 protein: CASSRGNSGRYTYNEQFF; CDR3 DNA: TGCGCCAGCAGCCGAGGGAATAGCGGGAGGTATACATACAATGAGCAGTTCTTC
clone size: NA; D gene: TRBD2; J gene: TRBJ2-7; V gene: TRBV29-1; CDR3 protein: CSALTSGTYEQYF; CDR3 DNA: TGCAGCGCTCTGACTAGCGGAACCTACGAGCAGTACTTC
clone size: once; D gene: TRBD1; J gene: TRBJ2-7; V gene: TRBV27; CDR3 protein: CASSWGQGGYEQYF; CDR3 DNA: TGTGCCAGCAGTTGGGGACAGGGCGGGTACGAGCAGTACTTC
clone size: NA; D gene: NA; J gene: TRBJ1-2; V gene: TRBV10-3; CDR3 protein: CAIMGGNYGYTF; CDR3 DNA: TGTGCCATCATGGGGGGTAACTATGGCTACACCTTC
clone size: NA; D gene: NA; J gene: TRBJ2-7; V gene: TRBV5-1; CDR3 protein: CASSPRGIILPYEQYF; CDR3 DNA: TGCGCCAGCAGCCCGAGGGGGATAATCCTCCCCTACGAGCAGTACTTC